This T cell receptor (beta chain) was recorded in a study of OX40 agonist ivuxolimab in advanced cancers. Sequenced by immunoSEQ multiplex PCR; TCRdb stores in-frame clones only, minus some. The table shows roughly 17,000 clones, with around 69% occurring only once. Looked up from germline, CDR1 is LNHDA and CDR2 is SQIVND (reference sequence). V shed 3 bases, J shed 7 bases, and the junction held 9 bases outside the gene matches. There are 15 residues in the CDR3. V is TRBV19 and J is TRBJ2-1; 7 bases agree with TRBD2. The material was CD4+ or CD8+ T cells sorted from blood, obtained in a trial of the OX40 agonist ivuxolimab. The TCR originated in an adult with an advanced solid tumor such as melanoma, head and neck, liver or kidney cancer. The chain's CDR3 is CASSIGSGLGNEQFF. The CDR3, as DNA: TGTGCCAGTAGTATTGGTAGCGGGTTGGGTAATGAGCAGTTCTTC.